This is a list of T cell receptor beta chains from one sample in a study of blood T cell repertoires in COVID-19. The data were produced by immunoSEQ multiplex PCR, yet TCRdb's version contains in-frame clones alone and is incomplete. The sample records more than 140,000 clones, around 88% being singletons. Sequencing used peripheral blood. The receptors here all came from a woman aged 55-69 years with acute or convalescent COVID-19. Both conserved end residues are part of each CDR3. A D gene is named only where the DNA matches it firmly. The size field is filled for only some rows; it gives once, few, many or a size class.

>TRBV30|TRBJ2-2|TRBD1|NA
CAWAKGGSNTGELFF
TGTGCCTGGGCCAAAGGGGGCTCGAACACCGGGGAGCTGTTTTTT
>TRBV3-1/TRBV3-2|TRBJ2-7|NA|NA
CASIQQGGVWGEQYF
TGTGCCAGCATCCAACAAGGGGGGGTTTGGGGCGAGCAGTACTTC
>TRBV28|TRBJ2-5|TRBD2|once
CASSYPGLAGGKETQYF
TGTGCCAGCAGTTACCCGGGACTAGCGGGGGGAAAAGAGACCCAGTACTTC
>TRBV28|TRBJ2-1|TRBD2|NA
CASSTRTSGVNEQFF
TGTGCCAGCAGTACTAGGACTAGCGGGGTTAATGAGCAGTTCTTC
>TRBV29-1|TRBJ2-5|TRBD2|NA
CSVSPREGETQYF
TGCAGCGTTTCCCCCCGGGAGGGGGAGACCCAGTACTTC
>TRBV7-9|TRBJ1-2|NA|NA
CASSLAEEGYTF
TGTGCCAGCAGCTTAGCCGAGGAAGGCTACACCTTC
>TRBV25-1|TRBJ1-3|TRBD1|NA
CASSEPGQGDGNTIYF
TGTGCCAGCAGTGAGCCGGGGCAGGGGGACGGAAACACCATATATTTT
>TRBV7-2|TRBJ2-1|TRBD2|NA
CASSNRPTSGVYNEQFF
TGTGCCAGCAGCAACCGACCGACTAGCGGGGTTTACAATGAGCAGTTCTTC
>TRBV10-3|TRBJ2-2|TRBD1|NA
CAISGLGGPNTGELFF
TGTGCCATCAGTGGCCTAGGGGGCCCCAACACCGGGGAGCTGTTTTTT
>TRBV20-1|TRBJ2-7|NA|NA
CSALDSYEQYF
TGCAGTGCTCTAGACAGCTACGAGCAGTACTTC
>TRBV7-3|TRBJ2-1|TRBD1|NA
CASSQQGLNNEQFF
TGTGCCAGCAGCCAACAGGGGCTTAACAATGAGCAGTTCTTC
>TRBV19|TRBJ2-7|NA|NA
CASSPGEPYEQYF
TGTGCCAGTAGTCCCGGGGAACCCTACGAGCAGTACTTC
>TRBV9|TRBJ1-1|NA|NA
CASSRQNLNTEAFF
TGTGCCAGCAGCCGACAGAACCTGAACACTGAAGCTTTCTTT
>TRBV28|TRBJ1-5|NA|NA
CASSPTADSTGHQPQHF
TGTGCCAGCAGTCCCACGGCGGACAGTACGGGGCATCAGCCCCAGCATTTT
>TRBV3-1/TRBV3-2|TRBJ1-1|NA|NA
CASNRENTEAFF
TGTGCCAGCAACAGGGAGAACACTGAAGCTTTCTTT
>TRBV9|TRBJ2-1|TRBD1|NA
CASSVNRGNEQFF
TGTGCCAGCAGCGTGAACAGGGGGAATGAGCAGTTCTTC
>TRBV6-1|TRBJ1-6|NA|NA
CASTPYRVPNSPLHF
TGTGCCAGCACCCCCTACAGGGTACCCAATTCACCCCTCCACTTT
>TRBV6-5|TRBJ2-7|NA|NA
CASSYYSHPAYEQYF
TGTGCCAGCAGTTACTATTCCCACCCGGCCTACGAGCAGTACTTC
>TRBV6-2/TRBV6-3|TRBJ1-5|TRBD1|NA
CASSSPGQGSSNQPQHF
TGTGCCAGCAGTTCTCCGGGACAGGGAAGCAGCAATCAGCCCCAGCATTTT
>TRBV7-3|TRBJ2-6|NA|NA
CASSLRGAGANVLTF
TGTGCCAGCAGCTTAAGGGGGGCTGGGGCCAACGTCCTGACTTTC
>TRBV6-5|TRBJ1-1|NA|NA
CASNRPEQGEAFF
TGTGCCAGCAACCGCCCAGAACAGGGTGAAGCTTTCTTT
>TRBV5-1|TRBJ1-2|TRBD1|NA
CASNFRTGDYGYTF
TGCGCCAGCAACTTCCGGACAGGCGACTATGGCTACACCTTC
>TRBV25-1|TRBJ2-1|NA|few
CASSDGEDNEQFF
TGTGCCAGCAGTGACGGGGAGGACAATGAGCAGTTCTTC
>TRBV19|TRBJ2-1|NA|once
CASSISHGQYNEQFF
TGTGCCAGTAGTATCTCACACGGACAATACAATGAGCAGTTCTTC
>TRBV30|TRBJ2-3|TRBD1|few
CAWSPSPDRGPYTDTQYF
TGTGCCTGGAGTCCCTCGCCCGACAGGGGCCCTTACACAGATACGCAGTATTTT
>TRBV28|TRBJ2-5|NA|NA
CASTAGWYQETQYF
TGTGCCAGCACCGCGGGGTGGTACCAAGAGACCCAGTACTTC
>TRBV4-3|TRBJ2-1|TRBD2|NA
CASSQGTSGGLSYNEQFF
TGCGCCAGCAGCCAAGGGACTAGCGGGGGCCTCTCCTACAATGAGCAGTTCTTC
>TRBV30|TRBJ2-5|TRBD2|NA
CAWSPGLASKTQYF
TGTGCCTGGAGTCCAGGACTAGCTAGCAAGACCCAGTACTTC
>TRBV6-5|TRBJ1-5|NA|few
CASSTGQYNQPQHF
TGTGCCAGCAGCACCGGACAGTACAATCAGCCCCAGCATTTT
>TRBV25-1|TRBJ2-5|TRBD1|NA
CASSEYLTGDRQETQYF
TGTGCCAGCAGTGAATATCTGACAGGGGACCGGCAAGAGACCCAGTACTTC
>TRBV7-2|TRBJ2-7|TRBD1|NA
CASSPGTENEQYF
TGTGCCAGCAGCCCGGGGACAGAAAACGAGCAGTACTTC
>TRBV7-2|TRBJ1-5|NA|NA
CASSLLGDQPQHF
TGTGCCAGCAGCTTACTCGGGGATCAGCCCCAGCATTTT
>TRBV5-4|TRBJ1-6|TRBD1|once
CASSIGQGGNNSPLHF
TGTGCCAGCAGTATAGGACAGGGAGGGAATAATTCACCCCTCCACTTT
>TRBV11-2|TRBJ2-3|NA|NA
CASRRPGAGQNTQYF
TGTGCCAGCAGGCGTCCGGGAGCCGGTCAGAATACGCAGTATTTT
>TRBV5-6|TRBJ2-7|NA|NA
CASSSGLYEQYF
TGTGCCAGCAGCTCAGGGCTCTACGAGCAGTACTTC
>TRBV6-5|TRBJ1-2|TRBD1|NA
CATERQGGSYGYTF
TGTGCCACGGAAAGACAGGGTGGGAGCTATGGCTACACCTTC
>TRBV4-3|TRBJ2-7|TRBD1|NA
CASSQGTGSNEQYF
TGCGCCAGCAGCCAGGGGACAGGGAGTAACGAGCAGTACTTC
>TRBV2|TRBJ1-2|TRBD1|NA
CASSETGGWGYTF
TGTGCCAGCAGCGAAACAGGGGGCTGGGGCTACACCTTC
>TRBV7-3|TRBJ2-7|TRBD2|NA
CASSPASGAFYEQYF
TGTGCCAGCAGCCCCGCTAGCGGGGCCTTCTACGAGCAGTACTTC
>TRBV19|TRBJ1-5|TRBD1|NA
CASSLDREENQPQHF
TGTGCCAGTAGCCTCGACAGGGAAGAGAATCAGCCCCAGCATTTT
>TRBV4-2|TRBJ2-5|TRBD2|NA
CASSHATSGGAQETQYF
TGTGCCAGCAGCCACGCGACTAGCGGGGGGGCCCAAGAGACCCAGTACTTC
>TRBV6-5|TRBJ1-1|TRBD1|NA
CASSTGTGGTEAFF
TGTGCCAGCAGTACCGGGACAGGGGGCACTGAAGCTTTCTTT
>TRBV19|TRBJ2-7|NA|NA
CASSRDVAYEQYF
TGTGCCAGTAGTCGGGATGTGGCCTACGAGCAGTACTTC
>TRBV5-1|TRBJ1-1|NA|NA
CASRSLTGNTEAFF
TGCGCCAGCAGATCTCTTACAGGGAACACTGAAGCTTTCTTT
>TRBV5-4|TRBJ2-5|TRBD1|NA
CASSLVGTAQETQYF
TGTGCCAGCAGCTTGGTGGGGACAGCACAAGAGACCCAGTACTTC
>TRBV5-1|TRBJ2-1|TRBD2|NA
CASSYRTSPDNEQFF
TGCGCCAGCAGCTATAGGACTAGCCCCGACAATGAGCAGTTCTTC
>TRBV4-1|TRBJ2-7|NA|NA
CASSQVGEPQGYEQYF
TGCGCCAGCAGCCAAGTCGGGGAACCACAGGGTTACGAGCAGTACTTC
>TRBV5-5|TRBJ2-2|TRBD2|few
CASSLAGGAGELFF
TGTGCCAGCAGCTTGGCCGGGGGGGCCGGGGAGCTGTTTTTT
>TRBV6-1|TRBJ2-7|TRBD1|NA
CASSESGGPYEQYF
TGTGCCAGCAGTGAATCAGGGGGTCCCTACGAGCAGTACTTC
>TRBV14|TRBJ2-7|NA|NA
CASSQGNFGEQYF
TGTGCCAGCAGCCAAGGTAACTTTGGCGAGCAGTACTTC
>TRBV10-3|TRBJ2-5|TRBD1|NA
CAISGTGAQETQYF
TGTGCCATCAGTGGGACAGGAGCTCAAGAGACCCAGTACTTC